This T cell receptor beta chain was recovered during a study of graft-versus-host responses after intestinal transplantation. For the study at large: Multivisceral, liver-intestinal, or isolated intestinal transplants were performed in recipients.

Produced via immunoSEQ multiplex PCR; TCRdb's table is partial and in-frame only. The table records tens of thousands of clones, roughly 91% of them present only once. This TCR derives from a human patient who received an intestinal transplant, so some T cells may come from the graft donor. The source material was PBMCs, sampled 524 days after transplant.

The CDR3 DNA is TGTGCCTGGATTCGGGTGACTAACTATGGCTACACCTTC. Its protein product is CAWIRVTNYGYTF. V gene TRBV30 combines with J gene TRBJ1-2; D remains unclear. The ends were cut back, 4 bases at V and 0 bases at J, with 9 bases in the middle. CDR1 and CDR2 from the germline V gene are GTSNPN and SVGIG (reference sequence). The CDR3 is 13 residues long.